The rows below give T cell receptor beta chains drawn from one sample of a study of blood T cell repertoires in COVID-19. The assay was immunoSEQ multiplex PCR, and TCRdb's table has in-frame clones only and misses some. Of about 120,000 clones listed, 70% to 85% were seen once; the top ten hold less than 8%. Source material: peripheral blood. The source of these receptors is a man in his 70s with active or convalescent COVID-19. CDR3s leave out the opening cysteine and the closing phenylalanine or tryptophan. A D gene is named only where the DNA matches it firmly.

ASSLPDRGYGYT	TRBV5-6	TRBJ1-2	TRBD1
ASSMGGGLAAYEQY	TRBV19	TRBJ2-7	TRBD2
ASSGQGAVYGYT	TRBV19	TRBJ1-2	TRBD1
ASGQGNSNQPQH	TRBV9	TRBJ1-5	TRBD1
ASSLSGGTGANYGYT	TRBV5-4	TRBJ1-2	TRBD1
AITGGGNEQY	TRBV10-3	TRBJ2-7	TRBD2
ASSYGWLLNTEAF	TRBV6-2/TRBV6-3	TRBJ1-1	NA
AISETVPSYNEQF	TRBV10-3	TRBJ2-1	NA
ASSPRQGSNQPQH	TRBV27	TRBJ1-5	NA
ASSPPDRVAEAF	TRBV27	TRBJ1-1	TRBD1
ASTRQGANNEQF	TRBV11-3	TRBJ2-1	TRBD1
ASGRTSGNTIY	TRBV12-5	TRBJ1-3	NA
SARDFNGYT	TRBV20-1	TRBJ1-2	NA
ASSRGSGNTEAF	TRBV5-6	TRBJ1-1	NA
ASSPVQGKGYT	TRBV5-6	TRBJ1-2	TRBD1
SVITSQGANQPQH	TRBV29-1	TRBJ1-5	TRBD1
ASSLAGELF	TRBV3-1/TRBV3-2	TRBJ2-2	NA
ASSYTKDRGGGYT	TRBV6-6	TRBJ1-2	TRBD1
ASSLVGAAGDAPLGD	TRBV5-1	TRBJ2-7	TRBD2
ASSRTGGNAKNIQY	TRBV28	TRBJ2-4	TRBD1
ASSVIPQITDTQY	TRBV9	TRBJ2-3	NA
ASSLRGQDNYGYT	TRBV7-8	TRBJ1-2	TRBD1
ASSYSTFRQPGWGYT	TRBV6-2/TRBV6-3	TRBJ1-2	NA
ASSVESGISGNTIY	TRBV9	TRBJ1-3	NA
ARPPRLTQAPGGEKLF	TRBV7-2	TRBJ1-4	NA
ASSPGQGGYT	TRBV18	TRBJ1-2	TRBD1
ASSLRGGLEAF	TRBV7-9	TRBJ1-1	NA
ATSRDRVGRWSQPQH	TRBV15	TRBJ1-5	NA
ASSYSPGTPGELF	TRBV6-5	TRBJ2-2	NA
ASSLEEGTSYEQY	TRBV11-2	TRBJ2-7	NA